This entry concerns a single TCR beta chain. Its antigen is unidentified. TCRdb re-analysed the 5' RACE reads in MiXCR, keeping a single row per CDR3 protein. This sample has about 160,000 distinct CDR3 sequences; roughly 31% occur once, and the top ten carry more than 10%. These data are taken from a study of T-cell memory formation after mild COVID-19. Overall study findings and caveats: Clones which contracted sat mainly in CM and EM if CD4+, and in EMRA if CD8+.

The sequence derives from an adult woman who had mild COVID-19 (a few samples of this study predate the infection). Cell type and time point are not known. Sequenced: PBMCs or a T cell subset sorted from them (not recorded which).

The CDR3 DNA sequence: TGTGCCAGCAGCCAAGACGCTAGCGGGGACTACAATGAGCAGTTCTTC. Translation: CASSQDASGDYNEQFF. V is TRBV4-2 and J is TRBJ2-1, with TRBD2 matching 9 bases. The V gene's germline CDR1 is LGHNA and CDR2 YNFKEQ. This CDR3 is built from 16 residues. Trimming cost V 0 bases and J 3 bases; bases outside gene matches: 3.